This entry features one T cell receptor (beta chain) sequence. Primers included in the PCR were 60 Vbeta and 13 Jbeta primers. Produced via immunoSEQ multiplex PCR; TCRdb's table is partial and in-frame only. The sample includes 65,000 to 80,000 clones, about four fifths of them seen just once. This sample was included in a study of cytomegalovirus exposure and HLA in healthy donors. The TCR sequence derives from a woman aged 40 to 50 in good health and CMV-seropositive. The sample taken for sequencing was PBMCs.

CDR3: CASSAPGEGGGVETQYF. DNA for the CDR3: TGTGCCAGCAGTGCACCAGGGGAAGGGGGCGGTGTGGAGACCCAGTACTTC. The chain couples TRBV6-1 to TRBJ2-5; 7 bases match TRBD1. V lost 4 bases to trimming and J lost 5 bases; unmatched junction nucleotides: 16. Germline CDR1 MNHNS, CDR2 SASEGT. The CDR3 has 17 amino acids.